The 27 T cell receptor beta chains below come from one sample, sequenced in a study of vaccination effects on CD4 cells after COVID-19. Measured with immunoSEQ multiplex PCR; TCRdb has only the in-frame clones, and not every one. Altogether about 24,000 clones are present, roughly 81% being singletons, with the ten largest covering around 5.3%. Antigen-specific CD4+ T cell clonotypes were called by their expansion after viral peptide-pool culture in ViraFEST. Subsequent to 10 days of culture, CD4+ T cells were isolated. Two doses of BNT162b2 or mRNA-1273 vaccine were administered to participants. No antigen is known for these receptors. The sequences come from CD4+ T cells from PBMCs cultured with SARS-CoV-2 spike peptides, collected after COVID-19 vaccination. The source of these receptors is a human donor who received a COVID-19 vaccine. Some clones in this sample may be carry-over from other donors' samples.

This chain links TRBV20-1 with TRBJ1-2, with TRBD1 matching over 9 bases. V shed 3 bases and J 8 bases; nucleotides not matched to a gene: 7. The CDR3 runs to 13 residues. The germline V gene has CDR1 DFQATT and CDR2 SNEGSKA (reference sequence). The CDR3 region is CSASGTGSRGYTF. CDR3 nucleotide sequence: TGCAGTGCTAGTGGGACAGGGAGTCGAGGCTACACCTTC.

This chain joins TRBV27 and TRBJ1-2; no clear D. The germline CDR1 and CDR2 sequences are MNHEY and SMNVEV (reference sequence). This CDR3 region has 14 residues. The V end was cut by 5 bases, the J end by 2 bases, with 12 bases between. This CDR3 is CASSPGVYNYGYTF. The CDR3, as DNA: TGTGCCAGCAGTCCAGGAGTATACAACTATGGCTACACCTTC.

This rearrangement joins TRBV6-5 to TRBJ1-6; no clear D. V gave up 6 bases and J gave up 7 bases, with 13 bases separating them. The CDR3 length is 14 residues. CDR1 is MNHEY, CDR2 SVGAGI, per germline. The CDR3 coding sequence is TGTGCCAGCAGCAGCCCGGTCCCCAATTCACCCCTCCACTTT. Its protein product is CASSSPVPNSPLHF.

The chain has TRBV27 and TRBJ1-6; 8 bases map to TRBD1. The V and J ends lost 6 bases and 5 bases, in that order; junction bases with no gene match: 9. Germline V CDR1 and CDR2: MNHEY, SMNVEV (reference sequence). The CDR3 totals 16 residues. The CDR3 bases are TGTGCCAGCAGCACCCCTCGGACAGGGAATAATTCACCCCTCCACTTT. Amino acid sequence: CASSTPRTGNNSPLHF.

V and J are TRBV24-1 and TRBJ2-1, with no clear D. Trimming stripped 0 bases from V and 0 bases from J, with 8 bases between. The germline CDR1 and CDR2 sequences are KGHDR and SFDVKD. The CDR3 has 16 amino acids. This CDR3 reads CATSDLRQSSYNEQFF. In DNA form, the CDR3 reads TGTGCCACCAGTGATTTGCGGCAGAGCTCCTACAATGAGCAGTTCTTC.

This clone was seen only once. J is TRBJ2-1 and V is TRBV27; D possibly matches TRBD1 or TRBD2 (5 bases each). Trimming removed 6 bases from V and 6 bases from J, with 15 bases in between. The CDR3 consists of 14 residues. Germline V CDR1 and CDR2: MNHEY, SMNVEV (reference sequence). CDR3 sequence: CASRNVGAANEQFF. For the CDR3, the DNA is TGTGCCAGCAGAAACGTCGGGGCCGCCAATGAGCAGTTCTTC.

CDR3 sequence (DNA): TGTGCCAGCAGCCAATGGCAGGGGGCCGGATCACCCCTCCACTTT. This translates into CASSQWQGAGSPLHF. This chain joins TRBV28 and TRBJ1-6; 8 nucleotides line up with TRBD1. CDR1 MDHEN and CDR2 SYDVKM come from the germline V gene. The CDR3 loop spans 15 amino acids. V gave up 6 bases and J gave up 10 bases; unmatched junction bases: 11.

A few counts support this clone. The chain employs TRBV7-9 and TRBJ1-3; D is unclear. The V end lost 5 bases, the J end lost 3 bases, and 11 bases lay between the germline ends. The CDR3 covers 14 residues. The germline CDR1 and CDR2 sequences are SEHNR and FQNEAQ (reference sequence). The CDR3 DNA reads as TGTGCCAGCAGCCAGACGGCGGGTGGAAACACCATATATTTT. It specifies CASSQTAGGNTIYF.

V usage is TRBV4-1 and J usage is TRBJ1-5; D is unclear. This CDR3 has 18 residues. Per germline, CDR1 MGHRA and CDR2 YSYEKL. V gave up 4 bases and J gave up 0 bases, with 19 bases separating them. Here the CDR3 reads CASSRSATGVGSNQPQHF. The CDR3 coding sequence is TGCGCCAGCAGCCGATCGGCGACCGGGGTCGGTAGCAATCAGCCCCAGCATTTT.

The CDR3 sequence is CASSLVGGLNTEAFF. The CDR3 region has the DNA TGTGCCAGCAGCTTAGTTGGGGGGCTGAACACTGAAGCTTTCTTT. The chain recombines TRBV11-1 with TRBJ1-1, with D maybe TRBD1 (6 bases). The germline V gene encodes CDR1 SGHAT and CDR2 FQDESV (reference sequence). This CDR3 has 15 amino acids. Trimming left V 1 base short and J 0 bases short, with 9 bases between.

The rearrangement links TRBV6-6 to TRBJ2-2; TRBD2 matches 13 bases. V was pared by 5 bases and J by 0 bases, with 3 bases of the junction left unmatched. CDR3 size: 17 residues. CDR1 is MNHNY and CDR2 is SVGAGI in the germline V gene (reference sequence). The CDR3 loop is CASSRTSGGANTGELFF. The CDR3 DNA sequence: TGTGCCAGCAGTCGGACTAGCGGGGGAGCGAACACCGGGGAGCTGTTTTTT.

There are a few counts of this clone. The chain combines TRBV2 with TRBJ1-4; TRBD1 aligns across 9 bases. CDR3 size: 12 residues. The trim removed 6 bases at V and 7 bases at J, leaving 0 bases unmatched. Germline values: CDR1 SNHLY, CDR2 FYNNEI. The CDR3 loop is CASRDRGEKLFF. The CDR3, as DNA: TGTGCCAGCAGGGACAGGGGTGAAAAACTGTTTTTT.

The chain uses TRBV7-3 and TRBJ2-2, with D possibly matching TRBD1 (6 bases). The V gene's germline CDR1 is SGHTA and CDR2 FQGTGA. The V gene lost 5 bases and the J gene lost 8 bases, with 12 bases spanning the gap. The CDR3 is 13 residues long. Here the CDR3 DNA reads TGTGCCAGCAGCAAACAGGGTTCGGGGGAGCTGTTTTTT. Encoded protein: CASSKQGSGELFF. The full variable domain, its missing parts supplied by reference TRBV7-3 and TRBJ2-2, is GAGVSQTPSNKVTEKGKYVELRCDPISGHTALYWYRQSLGQGPEFLIYFQGTGAADDSGLPNDRFFAVRPEGSVSTLKIQRTERGDSAVYLCASSKQGSGELFFGEGSRLTVL.

The chain uses TRBV6-5 and TRBJ2-5, with a weak D call TRBD1 (5 bases). The germline V gene encodes CDR1 MNHEY and CDR2 SVGAGI. V lost 8 bases and J 5 bases, leaving 12 bases between the germline ends. This CDR3 has 12 residues. CDR3 in amino acids: CASGRGWETQYF. CDR3 DNA: TGTGCCAGCGGAAGGGGTTGGGAGACCCAGTACTTC.

The genes are TRBV6-4 and TRBJ2-7; the D gene is possibly TRBD2 (6 bases). The CDR3 extends over 14 amino acids. Germline V CDR1 and CDR2: MRHNA, SNTAGT. V shed 5 bases and J shed 3 bases, with 14 bases lying between them. For the CDR3, the DNA is TGTGCCAGCAGTCTCCCGGGAGCTCTCTACGAGCAGTACGTC. Amino acid sequence: CASSLPGALYEQYV.

The chain carries TRBV18 and TRBJ1-3, with D perhaps matching TRBD1 (6 bases). CDR1 KGHSH and CDR2 LQKENI come from the germline V gene. The length of the CDR3 is 17 residues. Trimming pared 2 bases from V and 0 bases from J, leaving 14 bases between. The CDR3 DNA reads as TGTGCCAGCTCACCAGGACAGAACCTTTACTCTGGAAACACCATATATTTT. It codes for CASSPGQNLYSGNTIYF.

The chain carries TRBV28 and TRBJ1-6, with D tentatively TRBD1 (6 bases). CDR3 length: 17 residues. V was pared by 7 bases and J by 0 bases, with 16 bases between. CDR1 MDHEN and CDR2 SYDVKM come from the germline V gene. Here the CDR3 DNA reads TGTGCCAGCACCATCCGGGGGGCGAGCTCCTATAATTCACCCCTCCACTTT. Its translation: CASTIRGASSYNSPLHF.

The CDR3 is CASILQGAYGELFF. The CDR3 nucleotides are TGTGCCAGCATTTTACAGGGGGCCTACGGGGAGCTGTTTTTT. The gene calls are TRBV6-5 and TRBJ2-2, with TRBD1 identical over 9 bases. The junction had 7 bases not matched to a gene; V was cut back by 7 bases and J by 7 bases. Germline CDR1 and CDR2: MNHEY and SVGAGI. The CDR3 loop spans 14 amino acids.

The rearrangement joins TRBV12-5 to TRBJ1-5, with 7 bases fitting TRBD1. Trimming cost V 6 bases and J 7 bases; bases outside gene matches: 9. This CDR3 contains 14 residues. Germline CDR1 reads LGHNT; CDR2 reads FRNRAP. CDR3 nucleotides: TGTGCTAGTGGCATCGTAGGGGGCGGGCAGCCCCAGCATTTT. This sequence encodes CASGIVGGGQPQHF.

The chain carries TRBV12-3 or TRBV12-4 and TRBJ2-2, with D perhaps being TRBD1 or TRBD2 (5 bases each). The CDR3 extends over 12 amino acids. With 5 bases removed from V and 7 bases from J, the gap between germline ends came to 8 bases. The DNA for the CDR3 is TGTGCCAGCAGTGGGGACGACGGGGAGCTGTTTTTT. This gives the protein CASSGDDGELFF.

This sequence joins TRBV11-2 and TRBJ1-6; possibly TRBD1 for D (6 bases). V lost 1 base and J 3 bases, leaving 10 bases between the germline ends. The CDR3 is 16 amino acids. The germline V gene has CDR1 SGHAT and CDR2 FQNNGV. Here the CDR3 DNA reads TGTGCCAGCAGCTTAGTGGCCAGGGGCTATAATTCACCCCTCCACTTT. This codes for CASSLVARGYNSPLHF. The full variable domain, completed using reference TRBV11-2 and TRBJ1-6, is EAGVAQSPRYKIIEKRQSVAFWCNPISGHATLYWYQQILGQGPKLLIQFQNNGVVDDSQLPKDRFSAERLKGVDSTLKIQPAKLEDSAVYLCASSLVARGYNSPLHFGNGTRLTVT.

The table lists this clone with a count of one. The gene calls are TRBV24-1 and TRBJ2-5; 7 bases are a match to TRBD1. The CDR3 is made up of 14 amino acids. CDR1 is KGHDR and CDR2 is SFDVKD in the germline V gene. Germline trimming cut 5 bases from V and 5 bases from J; bases unmatched to any gene: 7. The CDR3 nucleotides read TGTGCCACCAGTGCCTCCGGGACAGTTGAGACCCAGTACTTC. Encoded protein: CATSASGTVETQYF.

The rearrangement joins TRBV10-3 to TRBJ2-7; TRBD1 might be the D (5 bases). The CDR3 is 11 residues long. CDR1 ENHRY and CDR2 SYGVKD come from the germline V gene. V lost 9 bases, J lost 1 base, and 7 bases lay in between. The chain's CDR3 is CAIGHSYEQYV. DNA for the CDR3: TGTGCCATAGGACATTCCTACGAGCAGTACGTC.

This chain connects TRBV30 to TRBJ1-3; TRBD1 is a possible D gene (6 bases). The CDR3 loop spans 14 amino acids. V lost 0 bases and J 0 bases, leaving 6 bases between the germline ends. Germline V gene data show CDR1 as GTSNPN and CDR2 as SVGIG (reference sequence). CDR3 sequence reads: CAWSVDSSGNTIYF. The CDR3 coding sequence is TGTGCCTGGAGTGTGGACAGCTCTGGAAACACCATATATTTT. The complete variable domain, with remaining parts taken from reference TRBV30 and TRBJ1-3, reads SQTIHQWPATLVQPVGSPLSLECTVEGTSNPNLYWYRQAAGRGLQLLFYSVGIGQISSEVPQNLSASRPQDRQFILSSKKLLLSDSGFYLCAWSVDSSGNTIYFGEGSWLTVV.

The V call is TRBV19, the J call TRBJ2-6; D is uncertain. Germline V gene data show CDR1 as LNHDA and CDR2 as SQIVND (reference sequence). The ends were cut back, 6 bases at V and 0 bases at J, with 3 bases in the middle. The CDR3 totals 13 residues. DNA of the CDR3: TGTGCCAGTAGGGGCTCTGGGGCCAACGTCCTGACTTTC. Its translation: CASRGSGANVLTF.

This clone was detected a few times. The V gene is TRBV6-1, the J gene TRBJ1-5, with unresolved D. Deletions cut 0 bases from V and 5 bases from J, with 11 bases between. This CDR3 has 15 amino acids. Germline CDR1 reads MNHNS; CDR2 reads SASEGT. The CDR3: CASSEATVIYQPQHF. The CDR3 nucleotides are TGTGCCAGCAGTGAAGCAACGGTGATTTATCAGCCCCAGCATTTT.

V and J are TRBV19 and TRBJ1-3; no clear D. The germline V gene has CDR1 LNHDA and CDR2 SQIVND (reference sequence). Trimming pared 3 bases from V and 0 bases from J, leaving 6 bases between. This CDR3 has 14 amino acids. DNA of the CDR3: TGTGCCAGTAGTATGGGCAGCTCTGGAAACACCATATATTTT. It codes for CASSMGSSGNTIYF.